A selection of T cell receptor beta chains follows, all from one sample in a study of glioma-infiltrating T cells. From the multiplex PCR reads, TCRdb called clonotypes with MiXCR, one entry per CDR3 protein. This table holds 400,000 or so distinct CDR3 sequences, less than 50% found once. The sample taken for sequencing was glioma tissue, nonneoplastic brain tissue, or PBMCs (not recorded which). The receptors were sampled from a human donor with low-grade glioma or glioblastoma, undergoing nonglioma brain surgery, or in good health (not recorded which). CDR3s include the opening cysteine and the closing phenylalanine or tryptophan. D genes are given only for firm matches. The size of a clone is reported for some rows only, either as once, few or many, or as a class for expanded clones.

d_gene	abundance	j_gene	v_gene	CDR3nt	CDR3aa
-	-	TRBJ1-5	TRBV12-3/TRBV12-4	TGTGCCAGCAGTTTACCCCCCGGTAATCAGCCCCAGCATTTT	CASSLPPGNQPQHF
-	-	TRBJ2-2	TRBV4-3	TGCGCCAGCAGCCGAGACGGGACAACGAACACCGGGGAGCTGTTTTTT	CASSRDGTTNTGELFF
TRBD1	many	TRBJ2-4	TRBV28	TGTGCCAGCAGTCTATCCAAGACAGGGCTTAACATTCAGTACTTC	CASSLSKTGLNIQYF
-	many	TRBJ2-7	TRBV6-1	TGTGCCAGCAGTTTTGGAGGAGGAGGGGGATACGAGCAGTACTTC	CASSFGGGGGYEQYF
-	-	TRBJ2-3	TRBV7-2	TGTGCCAGCAGCCCACCCTCACTCGAGGGACCCTACACAGATACGCAGTATTTT	CASSPPSLEGPYTDTQYF
-	many	TRBJ2-3	TRBV27	TGTGCCAGCAGTATCCGGGATCCCACAGATACGCAGTATTTT	CASSIRDPTDTQYF
TRBD1	-	TRBJ1-1	TRBV4-1	TGCGCCAGCAGGAGTTCCGGGACAGGGAGCCTGAACACTGAAGCTTTCTTT	CASRSSGTGSLNTEAFF
-	many	TRBJ2-7	TRBV27	TGTGCCAGCAGTTTAGGGGGCGTGGGAGCGGGGAGCGAGCAGTACTTC	CASSLGGVGAGSEQYF
-	-	TRBJ1-2	TRBV6-1	TGTGCCAGCAGTGCCTCGAGGGGTGTTAAATATGGCTACACCTTC	CASSASRGVKYGYTF
-	few	TRBJ1-5	TRBV5-1	TGCGCCAGCAGCACCGGACGAGGCGATCAGCCCCAGCATTTT	CASSTGRGDQPQHF
TRBD2	many	TRBJ2-5	TRBV12-3/TRBV12-4	TGTGCCAGCAGTTTGAGGGCGGGAGGGCCCCTAAAGACCCAGTACTTC	CASSLRAGGPLKTQYF
-	few	TRBJ2-7	TRBV27	TGTGCCAGCCGCCCCATGGGGATAACACCTTACGAGCAGTACTTC	CASRPMGITPYEQYF
TRBD2	few	TRBJ2-5	TRBV20-1	TGCAGTGCCACCCTGACTAGCGGAGTAGGAGAGACCCAGTACTTC	CSATLTSGVGETQYF
-	many	TRBJ2-7	TRBV27	TGTGCCAGCAGTCCATATAAGGGGGGACAGCGAACCTACGAGCAGTACTTC	CASSPYKGGQRTYEQYF
-	-	TRBJ2-7	TRBV28	TGTGCCAGCAGTTTGGCCTTAGCCTACGAGCAGTACTTC	CASSLALAYEQYF
-	-	TRBJ2-2	TRBV27	TGTGCCGGCAGTTTAGGTGTTCGGACCGGGGAGCTGTTTTTT	CAGSLGVRTGELFF
-	many	TRBJ1-5	TRBV24-1	TGTGCCACCAGTGATGGGCAGCGCCTCCAGCATTTT	CATSDGQRLQHF
-	few	TRBJ2-3	TRBV12-3/TRBV12-4	TGTGCCAGCAGTTTAACCGACGGGAAAGCAGATACGCAGTATTTT	CASSLTDGKADTQYF
TRBD1	-	TRBJ1-1	TRBV24-1	TGTGCCACCATTGGGACAGGGGGCACTGAAGCTTTCTTT	CATIGTGGTEAFF
TRBD2	many	TRBJ2-3	TRBV20-1	TGCAGTGCTAGCGCTAGCGGGAGCGGGACAGATACGCAGTATTTT	CSASASGSGTDTQYF
TRBD2	many	TRBJ2-1	TRBV6-1	TGTGCCAGCAGTGAATGGTCGGCGGGAGGAACATTCAATGAGCAGTTCTTC	CASSEWSAGGTFNEQFF
-	-	TRBJ1-5	TRBV28	TGTGCCAGCAGCTTTAGACCCCCCATACAGGGCCTTAGCAATCAGCCCCAGCATTTT	CASSFRPPIQGLSNQPQHF
TRBD2	few	TRBJ2-7	TRBV4-1	TGCGCCAGCAGCCAAGCTCCCTCCCTGCTAGCGGGAGGTCCCCTCGGCGAGCAGTACTTC	CASSQAPSLLAGGPLGEQYF
-	many	TRBJ2-5	TRBV5-4	TGTGCCAGCAGCTTGGTTAGACAAGAGACCCAGTACTTC	CASSLVRQETQYF
-	-	TRBJ2-7	TRBV20-1	TGCAGTGCGACCGCATTACAGGGAATGGCTGACGAGCAGTACTTC	CSATALQGMADEQYF
-	-	TRBJ1-5	TRBV3-1	TGTGCCAGCAGCCTCAAACCCGGGAATAGCAATCAGCCCCAGCATTTT	CASSLKPGNSNQPQHF
TRBD2	-	TRBJ2-7	TRBV4-1	TGCGCCAGCAGCCAGGGACTAGCGGGACTTTCCTACGAGCAGTACTTC	CASSQGLAGLSYEQYF
-	many	TRBJ1-5	TRBV27	TGTGCCAGCAGACTGGACGGAAATAGCAATCAGCCCCAGCATTTT	CASRLDGNSNQPQHF
-	few	TRBJ2-3	TRBV6-2/TRBV6-3	TGTGCCAGCAGGGGGGAGCCCAGCGAGGATACGCAGTATTTT	CASRGEPSEDTQYF
-	-	TRBJ2-2	TRBV4-2	TGTGCCAGCAGGCAGGACATTACCACCGGAGAGCTGTTTTTT	CASRQDITTGELFF
TRBD2	-	TRBJ2-3	TRBV5-1	TGCGCCAGCAGCTTGGAGCCAGCGGGAATAGATACGAAGTATTTT	CASSLEPAGIDTKYF
TRBD2	-	TRBJ2-3	TRBV20-1	TGCAGTGCTAGCCCCTCAGGACTAGCGGGAGGACCACATACGCGGTATTTT	CSASPSGLAGGPHTRYF
-	-	TRBJ1-5	TRBV2	TGTGCCAGCAGTGAAGGGTCGGTTCATCAGCCCCAGCATTTT	CASSEGSVHQPQHF
-	many	TRBJ2-1	TRBV20-1	TGCAGTGCTAGAGTATACGGGCCCCACGAGCAGTTCTTC	CSARVYGPHEQFF
-	-	TRBJ2-7	TRBV4-1	TGCGCCAGCAGCCAGATGGGCAGCGAGCAGTACTTC	CASSQMGSEQYF
TRBD2	many	TRBJ2-7	TRBV6-1	TGTGCCAGCAGCCCGGGACTAGCGGGTACCTACGAGCAGTACTTC	CASSPGLAGTYEQYF